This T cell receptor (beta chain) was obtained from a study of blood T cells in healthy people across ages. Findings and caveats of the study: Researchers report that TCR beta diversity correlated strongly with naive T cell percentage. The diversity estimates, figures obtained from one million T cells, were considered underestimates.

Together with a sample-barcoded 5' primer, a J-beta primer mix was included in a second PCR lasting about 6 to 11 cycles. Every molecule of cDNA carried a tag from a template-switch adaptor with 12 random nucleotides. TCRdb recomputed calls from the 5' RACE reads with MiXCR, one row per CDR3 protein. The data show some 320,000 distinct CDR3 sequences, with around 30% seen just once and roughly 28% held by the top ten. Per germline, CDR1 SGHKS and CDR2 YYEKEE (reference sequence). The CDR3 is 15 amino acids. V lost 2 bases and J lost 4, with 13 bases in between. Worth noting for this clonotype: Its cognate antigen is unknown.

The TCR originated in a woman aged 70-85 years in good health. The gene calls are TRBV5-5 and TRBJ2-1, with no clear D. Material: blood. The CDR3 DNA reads TGTGCCAGCAGCTTTAGGACCTCCAATTACAATGAGCAGTTCTTC. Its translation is CASSFRTSNYNEQFF.